The entry below describes one TCR beta chain. Measured with immunoSEQ multiplex PCR; TCRdb has only the in-frame clones, and not every one. This table holds about 84,000 clones, under 85% found once. V shed 4 bases and J 8 bases; nucleotides not matched to a gene: 14. Looked up from germline, CDR1 is SGHRS and CDR2 is YFSETQ. This CDR3 comprises 16 residues. The sample belongs to a study of blood T cell repertoires in COVID-19. Study-wide background: PBMCs, B-cell-depleted T cells, or T cells were the source of the cDNA or gDNA that made up the material.

Sequencing was done on a sample of peripheral blood. The source is a woman older than 75 with acute or convalescent COVID-19. This rearrangement joins TRBV5-1 to TRBJ2-1; 8 bases fit TRBD2. The CDR3 sequence: CASSPPGSGRKDEQFF. The CDR3 bases are TGCGCCAGCAGCCCCCCGGGGAGCGGGAGAAAGGATGAGCAGTTCTTC.